The 9 T cell receptor beta chains given below trace back to one sample, sequenced in a study of blood T cell repertoires in COVID-19. Method: immunoSEQ multiplex PCR; TCRdb's copy keeps in-frame clones and lacks some. This sample carries about 200,000 clones, 80% to 85% of them seen once, and the ten largest clones take 6.5% to 9.5%. Source material: PBMCs or T cells enriched from blood (not recorded which). These TCRs come from a middle-aged man who had recovered from COVID-19.

The CDR3 DNA sequence: TGTGCCAGCATTCGGGCAGGGGGAAACAATGAGCAGTTCTTC. Protein: CASIRAGGNNEQFF. The chain combines TRBV7-2 with TRBJ2-1; 7 nucleotides match TRBD1. The germline gives CDR1 SGHTA, CDR2 FQGNSA. The CDR3 runs 14 residues. Trimming removed 7 bases from V and 5 bases from J; junction bases left unmatched: 8.

The V gene is TRBV28, the J gene TRBJ1-4, with 7 bases that match TRBD1. Germline V gene sequence: CDR1 MDHEN, CDR2 SYDVKM. The CDR3 length is 17 residues. J gave up 0 bases and V 4 bases, and 8 bases lay outside the gene matches. The CDR3 nucleotides read TGTGCCAGCAGTTACTTGAGGACAGGCACAACTAATGAAAAACTGTTTTTT. This encodes CASSYLRTGTTNEKLFF. The whole variable domain, remainder taken from reference TRBV28 and TRBJ1-4, is DVKVTQSSRYLVKRTGEKVFLECVQDMDHENMFWYRQDPGLGLRLIYFSYDVKMKEKGDIPEGYSVSREKKERFSLILESASTNQTSMYLCASSYLRTGTTNEKLFFGSGTQLSVL.

This clone was detected only a few times. This rearrangement joins TRBV28 to TRBJ1-5, with 7 bases that match TRBD1. After removal of 4 bases from V and 0 bases from J, the junction contained 6 bases not matched to a gene. In germline, CDR1 is MDHEN, CDR2 SYDVKM. This CDR3 has 16 residues. The DNA of the CDR3 is TGTGCCAGCAGTTCGGGACAGAGAAATAGCAATCAGCCCCAGCATTTT. Residues: CASSSGQRNSNQPQHF.

This sequence joins TRBV5-4 and TRBJ2-3, with TRBD1 as a possible D gene (5 bases). Germline assignment: CDR1 SGHNT and CDR2 YYREEE (reference sequence). This CDR3 has 15 residues. V was cut by 2 bases and J by 6 bases, with 16 bases left in between. CDR3: CASSFGRVWGDTQYF. The CDR3 region has the DNA TGTGCCAGCAGCTTTGGCAGGGTCTGGGGCGATACGCAGTATTTT.

This CDR3 is CATSRDSRGGETQYF. CDR3 nucleotide sequence: TGTGCCACCAGCAGAGATTCACGAGGGGGAGAGACCCAGTACTTC. The chain couples TRBV15 to TRBJ2-5; D is possibly TRBD1 (6 bases). Germline-derived CDR1 and CDR2 are LNHNV and YYDKDF (reference sequence). The CDR3 is made up of 15 amino acids. V was clipped by 0 bases and J by 4 bases, with 12 bases between them.

The chain is built from TRBV2 and TRBJ2-7, with 10 bases lining up with TRBD1. The CDR3 runs 15 residues. V gave up 1 base and J gave up 5 bases; unmatched junction bases: 5. The germline CDR1 and CDR2 sequences are SNHLY and FYNNEI. CDR3 sequence reads: CASSEGGQGFDEQYF. In DNA form, the CDR3 reads TGTGCCAGCAGTGAAGGGGGACAGGGGTTCGACGAGCAGTACTTC.

This sequence joins TRBV27 and TRBJ2-7; the match to TRBD2 covers 12 bases. Germline lookup yields CDR1 MNHEY and CDR2 SMNVEV (reference sequence). This CDR3 is built from 13 residues. V dropped 6 bases and J dropped 5; count of bases not matched to a gene: 2. The CDR3 DNA sequence: TGTGCCAGCAGACTAGCGGGGGGAAACGAGCAGTACTTC. Its protein product is CASRLAGGNEQYF.

V usage is TRBV6-2 or TRBV6-3 and J usage is TRBJ1-2; D is possibly TRBD1 (6 bases). Germline V lookup: CDR1 MNHEY, CDR2 SVGEGT. Deletions cut 5 bases from V and 3 bases from J, with 13 bases between. The CDR3 consists of 14 residues. The CDR3 DNA sequence: TGTGCCAGCAGTGACACAGGGTTTTACTATGGCTACACCTTC. Amino acids: CASSDTGFYYGYTF.

The chain links TRBV4-2 to TRBJ1-1; tentative D call: TRBD1 (5 bases). Germline values: CDR1 LGHNA, CDR2 YNFKEQ. This CDR3 has 15 amino acids. V was pared by 0 bases and J by 5 bases, with 13 bases between. Written as DNA, the CDR3 is TGTGCCAGCAGCCAAGATCTATCACGGGGGACTGAAGCTTTCTTT. This sequence encodes CASSQDLSRGTEAFF.